The subject of this entry is one T cell receptor beta chain. The sample is drawn from a study of beta chain features in type 1 diabetes. The CDR3 covers 15 residues. J lost 3 bases, V lost 5 bases, and 7 bases had no gene match. Germline loops: CDR1 GTSNPN, CDR2 SVGIG (reference sequence). Expressed TCRB transcripts got sequenced, as all isolated RNA was reverse transcribed. Sequencing was performed with immunoSEQ multiplex PCR; in TCRdb, only in-frame clones are kept and a portion is missing. The table includes about 40,000 clones, 49% detected once. This clonotype was obtained from a woman between 18 and 29 years old in good health. The V and J genes are TRBV30 and TRBJ2-1; 10 nucleotides match TRBD2. Sample: central memory CD4+ T cells from blood. The CDR3 protein is CAWLAGGLYYNEQFF. The CDR3 DNA follows: TGTGCCTGGTTAGCGGGGGGTCTTTACTACAATGAGCAGTTCTTC.